The 10 T cell receptor beta chains presented below share a single source sample, sequenced in a study of T-cell reconstitution after alpha-beta-depleted transplantation in children (dated by TCRdb to the mid-2010s). The library relied on PCR. Sequenced using an Illumina HiSeq 2500. TCR libraries were prepared with molecular barcoding, using unique molecular identifiers to normalize TCRbeta repertoire quantification. The public reads were reprocessed in TCRdb via fastp at Q25 and MiXCR, keeping in-frame beta chains. Merged by CDR3 protein, the rows form single entries marked with the most common genes and DNA. This sample holds some 830,000 distinct CDR3 sequences; 16% were observed only once. The ten largest clones represent roughly 4.8% of the sample. This specimen's treatment or condition label, interpreted: allogeneic hematopoietic cell transplantation with graft depleted of TCRalphabeta T cells and CD19 B cells.

The source material was PBMCs, mostly from graft donor cells, sampled 360 days after TCRalphabeta/CD19-depleted stem cell transplant. The origin of the receptors is a male patient aged 5 to 17 who had a stem cell transplant for acute lymphoblastic leukemia, so the T cells may come from the graft donor.

Regarding this clonotype: Given a much more abundant clone one base away, this may be a read error. The J gene is TRBJ2-2, the V gene TRBV29-1, with unresolved D. Trimming cost V 6 bases and J 1 base, with 6 bases left between them. The germline gives CDR1 SQVTM, CDR2 ANQGSEA. This CDR3 spans 12 amino acids. The CDR3 sequence: CSVLRNTGELFF. Written as DNA, the CDR3 is TGCAGCGTCCTCCGGAACACCGGGGAGCTGTTTTTT.

This clonotype was counted once. One base away lies a much larger clone, so this may be a sequencing read error. This chain connects TRBV12-3 or TRBV12-4 to TRBJ2-1; 7 bases are a match to TRBD2. The junction had 5 bases not matched to a gene; V was cut back by 0 bases and J by 9 bases. The CDR3 totals 14 residues. CDR3 coding DNA: TGTGCCAGCAGTTTAGCGGGAGGGCCGAGTGAGCAGTTCTTC. This gives the protein CASSLAGGPSEQFF.

This clonotype was counted many times. The CDR3 protein is CSASSGHSDTQYF. Here the CDR3 DNA reads TGCAGTGCTAGTTCCGGGCACTCAGATACGCAGTATTTT. V usage is TRBV20-1 and J usage is TRBJ2-3, with no clear D. This CDR3 contains 13 residues. V was pared by 3 bases and J by 4 bases, with 11 bases between. CDR1 is DFQATT, CDR2 SNEGSKA, per germline (reference sequence).

This clonotype was detected ten times or more. The chain combines TRBV29-1 with TRBJ2-7; perhaps TRBD2 as D (6 bases). Germline CDR1 is SQVTM and CDR2 is ANQGSEA. The CDR3 loop spans 12 amino acids. The V end lost 2 bases, the J end lost 3 bases, and 8 bases lay between the germline ends. This CDR3 reads CSVETGDYEQYF. CDR3 DNA sequence: TGCAGCGTTGAAACGGGAGACTACGAGCAGTACTTC.

A few counts support this clonotype. The gene calls are TRBV4-1 and TRBJ2-7; TRBD2 aligns across 7 bases. With 1 base clipped from V and 0 bases from J, the junction kept 3 bases outside the gene matches. The CDR3 is 15 amino acids. The germline V gene has CDR1 MGHRA and CDR2 YSYEKL. The CDR3 nucleotides are TGCGCCAGCAGCCAAGTCGGCGGGGGCTCCTACGAGCAGTACTTC. This sequence encodes CASSQVGGGSYEQYF.

This clonotype was counted between two and nine times. This sequence joins TRBV12-3 or TRBV12-4 and TRBJ1-6; D unclear. The CDR3 sequence is 13 residues long. V was pared by 2 bases and J by 7 bases, with 6 bases between. The CDR3 DNA sequence: TGTGCCAGCAGTTTATTAGAGAATTCACCCCTCCACTTT. It codes for CASSLLENSPLHF.

V is TRBV6-2 or TRBV6-3 and J is TRBJ2-1, with 9 bases that match TRBD1. After removal of 6 bases from V and 5 bases from J, the junction contained 14 bases not matched to a gene. Germline-derived CDR1 and CDR2 are MNHEY and SVGEGT. This CDR3 spans 17 amino acids. The CDR3 region is CASRPTPGQGTNNEQFF. CDR3 nucleotide sequence: TGTGCCAGCAGACCTACGCCGGGACAGGGAACCAACAATGAGCAGTTCTTC.

This clonotype turned up a few times. V gene TRBV20-1 combines with J gene TRBJ2-5; D is uncertain. V shed 0 bases and J shed 2 bases, with 13 bases lying between them. The length of the CDR3 is 15 residues. CDR1 is DFQATT, CDR2 SNEGSKA, per germline (reference sequence). The CDR3 loop reads CSARDPPSTQETQYF. CDR3 DNA sequence: TGCAGTGCTAGAGATCCCCCCTCTACTCAAGAGACCCAGTACTTC.

The V call is TRBV21-1, the J call TRBJ2-7. TRBV21-1 is a listed pseudogene. The CDR3 length is 11 residues. The CDR3 DNA is TGTGCCAGCAGCTCAGCTGCAGAGCAGTACTTC. Amino acid sequence: CASSSAAEQYF.

This clonotype was picked up a small number of times. The genes are TRBV12-3 or TRBV12-4 and TRBJ2-3, with D uncertain. CDR3 length equals 14 residues. Trimming took off 7 bases at V and 3 bases at J, with 14 bases between the two ends. The CDR3 nucleotides read TGTGCCAGCACCGCCTACATGGGGACAGATACGCAGTATTTT. Protein sequence: CASTAYMGTDTQYF.